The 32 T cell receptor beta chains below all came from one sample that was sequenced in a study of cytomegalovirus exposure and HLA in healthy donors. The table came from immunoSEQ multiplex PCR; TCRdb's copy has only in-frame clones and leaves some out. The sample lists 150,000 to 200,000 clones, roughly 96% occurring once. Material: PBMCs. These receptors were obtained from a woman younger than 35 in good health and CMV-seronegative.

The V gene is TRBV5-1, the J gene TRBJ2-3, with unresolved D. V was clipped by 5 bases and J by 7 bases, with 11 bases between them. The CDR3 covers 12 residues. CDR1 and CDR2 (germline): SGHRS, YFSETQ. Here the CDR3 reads CASRAADNTQYF. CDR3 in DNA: TGCGCCAGCAGGGCCGCCGATAATACGCAGTATTTT. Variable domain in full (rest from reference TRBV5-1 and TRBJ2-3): KAGVTQTPRYLIKTRGQQVTLSCSPISGHRSVSWYQQTPGQGLQFLFEYFSETQRNKGNFPGRFSGRQFSNSRSEMNVSTLELGDSALYLCASRAADNTQYFGPGTRLTVL.

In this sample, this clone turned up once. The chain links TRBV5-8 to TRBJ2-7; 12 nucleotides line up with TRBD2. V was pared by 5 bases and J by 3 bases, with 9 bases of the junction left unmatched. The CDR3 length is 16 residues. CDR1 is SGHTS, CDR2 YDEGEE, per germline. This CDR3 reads CASRRGLAGLFYEQYF. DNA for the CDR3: TGTGCCAGCAGACGAGGACTAGCGGGGTTATTCTACGAGCAGTACTTC.

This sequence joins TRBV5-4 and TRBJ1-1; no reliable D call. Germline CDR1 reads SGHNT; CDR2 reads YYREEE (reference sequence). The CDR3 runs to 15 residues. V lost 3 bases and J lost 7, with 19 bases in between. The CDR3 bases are TGTGCCAGCAGCTCCTTCGTCCCGGGTTACGTTGAAGCTTTCTTT. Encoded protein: CASSSFVPGYVEAFF.

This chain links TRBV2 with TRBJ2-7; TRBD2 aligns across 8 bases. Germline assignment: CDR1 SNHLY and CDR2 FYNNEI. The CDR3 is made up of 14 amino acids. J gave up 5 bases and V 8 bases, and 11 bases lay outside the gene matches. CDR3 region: CASFVRGGQHEQYF. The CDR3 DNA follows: TGTGCCAGCTTTGTTCGGGGGGGCCAACACGAGCAGTACTTC.

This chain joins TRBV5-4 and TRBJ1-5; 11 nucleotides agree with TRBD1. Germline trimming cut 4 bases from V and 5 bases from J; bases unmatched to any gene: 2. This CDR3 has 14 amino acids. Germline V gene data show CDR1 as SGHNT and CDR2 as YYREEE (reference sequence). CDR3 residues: CASSRDRGDQPQHF. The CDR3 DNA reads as TGTGCCAGCAGCCGGGACAGGGGGGATCAGCCCCAGCATTTT.

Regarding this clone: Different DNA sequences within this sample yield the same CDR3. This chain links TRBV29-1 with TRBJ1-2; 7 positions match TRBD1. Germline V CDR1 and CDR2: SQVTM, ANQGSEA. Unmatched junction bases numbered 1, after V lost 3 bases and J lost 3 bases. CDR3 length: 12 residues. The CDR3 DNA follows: TGCAGCGTTGACAGGGGGGACTATGGCTACACCTTC. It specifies CSVDRGDYGYTF.

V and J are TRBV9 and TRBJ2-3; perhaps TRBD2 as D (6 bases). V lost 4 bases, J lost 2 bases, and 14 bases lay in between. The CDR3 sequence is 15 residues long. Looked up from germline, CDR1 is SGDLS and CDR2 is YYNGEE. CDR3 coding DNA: TGTGCCAGCAGCTATGGACTATTACTCACAGATACGCAGTATTTT. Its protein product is CASSYGLLLTDTQYF.

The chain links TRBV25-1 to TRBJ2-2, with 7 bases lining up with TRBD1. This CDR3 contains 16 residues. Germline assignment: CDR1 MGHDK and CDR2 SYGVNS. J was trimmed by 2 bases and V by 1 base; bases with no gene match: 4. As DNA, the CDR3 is TGTGCCAGCAGTGAATGGCGACAGGGAAACACCGGGGAGCTGTTTTTT. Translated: CASSEWRQGNTGELFF.

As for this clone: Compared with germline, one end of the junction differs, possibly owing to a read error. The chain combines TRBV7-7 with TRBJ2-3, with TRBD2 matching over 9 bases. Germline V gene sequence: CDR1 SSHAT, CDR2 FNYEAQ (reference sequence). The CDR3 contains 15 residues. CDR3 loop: CASSLGLAGTDTQYF. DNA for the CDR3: TGTGCTAGCAGCTTAGGTCTAGCGGGGACAGATACGCAGTATTTT.

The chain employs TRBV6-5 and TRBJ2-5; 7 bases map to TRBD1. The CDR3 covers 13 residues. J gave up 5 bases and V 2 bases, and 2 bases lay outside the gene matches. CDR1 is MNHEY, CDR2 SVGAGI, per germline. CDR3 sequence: CASSYGRGETQYF. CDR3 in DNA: TGTGCCAGCAGTTACGGCAGGGGGGAGACCCAGTACTTC.

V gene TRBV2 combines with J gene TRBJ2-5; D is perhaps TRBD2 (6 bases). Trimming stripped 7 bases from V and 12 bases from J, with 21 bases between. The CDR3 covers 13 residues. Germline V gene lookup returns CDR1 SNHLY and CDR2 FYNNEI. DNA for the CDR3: TGTGCCAGCAAGGAGACTAGTGTGAATCGAGAGTACTTC. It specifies CASKETSVNREYF.

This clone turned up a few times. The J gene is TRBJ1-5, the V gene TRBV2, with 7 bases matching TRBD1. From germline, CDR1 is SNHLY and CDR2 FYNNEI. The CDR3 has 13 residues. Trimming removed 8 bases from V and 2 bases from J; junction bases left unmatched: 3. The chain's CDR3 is CASSTGGNQPQHF. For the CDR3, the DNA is TGTGCCAGCTCTACAGGGGGCAATCAGCCCCAGCATTTT.

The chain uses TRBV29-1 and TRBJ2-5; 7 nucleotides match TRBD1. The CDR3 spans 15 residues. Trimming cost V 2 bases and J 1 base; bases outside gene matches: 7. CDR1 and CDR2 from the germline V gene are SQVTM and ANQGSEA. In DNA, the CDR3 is TGCAGCGTTGAATCCCCCGGGACAGTCCAAGAGACCCAGTACTTC. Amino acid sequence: CSVESPGTVQETQYF.

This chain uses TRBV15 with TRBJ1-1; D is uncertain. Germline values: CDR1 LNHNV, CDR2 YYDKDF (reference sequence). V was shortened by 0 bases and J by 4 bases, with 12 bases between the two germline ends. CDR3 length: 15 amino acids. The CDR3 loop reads CATSRDEGYGTEAFF. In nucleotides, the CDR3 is TGTGCCACCAGCAGAGATGAGGGTTACGGCACTGAAGCTTTCTTT.

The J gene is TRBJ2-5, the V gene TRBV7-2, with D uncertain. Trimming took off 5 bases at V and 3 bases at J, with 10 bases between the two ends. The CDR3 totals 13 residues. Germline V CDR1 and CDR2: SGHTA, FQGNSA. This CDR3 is CASSQELEETQYF. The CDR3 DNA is TGTGCCAGCAGCCAAGAGTTGGAAGAGACCCAGTACTTC.

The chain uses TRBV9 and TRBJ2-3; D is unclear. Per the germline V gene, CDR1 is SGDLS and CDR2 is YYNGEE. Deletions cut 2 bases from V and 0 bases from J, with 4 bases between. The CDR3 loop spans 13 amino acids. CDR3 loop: CASSVSSTDTQYF. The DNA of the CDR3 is TGTGCCAGCAGCGTGAGCAGCACAGATACGCAGTATTTT.

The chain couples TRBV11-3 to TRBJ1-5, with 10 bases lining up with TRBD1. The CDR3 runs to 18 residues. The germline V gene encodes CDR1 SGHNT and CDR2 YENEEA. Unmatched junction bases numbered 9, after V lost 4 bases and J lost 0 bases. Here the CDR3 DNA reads TGTGCCAGCAGCTCAACCCGGGACAGGGGCTTTAGCAATCAGCCCCAGCATTTT. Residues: CASSSTRDRGFSNQPQHF.

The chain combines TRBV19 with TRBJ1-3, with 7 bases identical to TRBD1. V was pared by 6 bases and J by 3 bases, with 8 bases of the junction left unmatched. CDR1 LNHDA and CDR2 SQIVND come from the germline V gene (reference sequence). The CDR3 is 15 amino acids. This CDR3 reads CASSLTGAIGNTIYF. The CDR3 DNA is TGTGCCAGTAGCCTTACAGGGGCAATTGGAAACACCATATATTTT.

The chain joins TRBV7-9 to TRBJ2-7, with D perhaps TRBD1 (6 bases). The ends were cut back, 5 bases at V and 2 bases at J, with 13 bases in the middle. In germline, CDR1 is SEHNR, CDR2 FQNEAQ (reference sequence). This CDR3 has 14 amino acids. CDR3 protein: CASSLRDNTYEQYF. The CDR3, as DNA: TGTGCCAGCAGCCTCCGGGACAACACCTACGAGCAGTACTTC.

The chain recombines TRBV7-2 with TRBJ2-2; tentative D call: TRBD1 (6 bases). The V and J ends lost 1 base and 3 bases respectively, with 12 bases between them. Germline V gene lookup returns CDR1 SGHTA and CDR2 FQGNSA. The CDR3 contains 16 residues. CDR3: CASSLGQGTHTGELFF. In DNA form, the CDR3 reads TGTGCCAGCAGCTTAGGGCAGGGGACCCACACCGGGGAGCTGTTTTTT.

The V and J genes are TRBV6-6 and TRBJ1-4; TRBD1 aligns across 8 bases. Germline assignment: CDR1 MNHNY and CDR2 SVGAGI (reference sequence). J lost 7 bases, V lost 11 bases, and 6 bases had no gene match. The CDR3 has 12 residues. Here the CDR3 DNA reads TGTGCCTCCCAGGGGGCGGGTGAAAAACTGTTTTTT. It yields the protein CASQGAGEKLFF.

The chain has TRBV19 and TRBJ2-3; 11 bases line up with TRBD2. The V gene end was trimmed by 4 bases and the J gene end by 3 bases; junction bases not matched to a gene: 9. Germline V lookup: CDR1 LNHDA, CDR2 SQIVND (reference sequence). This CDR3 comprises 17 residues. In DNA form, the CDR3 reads TGTGCCAGTAGTAGGATCTCTAGCGGGGGGCCTACAGATACGCAGTATTTT. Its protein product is CASSRISSGGPTDTQYF. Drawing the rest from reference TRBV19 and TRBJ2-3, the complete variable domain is DGGITQSPKYLFRKEGQNVTLSCEQNLNHDAMYWYRQDPGQGLRLIYYSQIVNDFQKGDIAEGYSVSREKKESFPLTVTSAQKNPTAFYLCASSRISSGGPTDTQYFGPGTRLTVL.

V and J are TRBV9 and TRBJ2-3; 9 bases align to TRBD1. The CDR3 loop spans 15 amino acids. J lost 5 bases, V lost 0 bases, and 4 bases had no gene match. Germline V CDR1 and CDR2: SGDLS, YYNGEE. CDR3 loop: CASSVEGQGGDTQYF. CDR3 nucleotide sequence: TGTGCCAGCAGCGTAGAGGGACAGGGAGGAGATACGCAGTATTTT.

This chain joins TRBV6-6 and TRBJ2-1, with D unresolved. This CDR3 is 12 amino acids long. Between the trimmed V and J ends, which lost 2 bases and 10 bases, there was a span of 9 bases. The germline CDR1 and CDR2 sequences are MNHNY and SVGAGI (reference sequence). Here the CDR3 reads CASSYPGLEQFF. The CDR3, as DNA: TGTGCCAGCAGTTACCCCGGTCTCGAGCAGTTCTTC.

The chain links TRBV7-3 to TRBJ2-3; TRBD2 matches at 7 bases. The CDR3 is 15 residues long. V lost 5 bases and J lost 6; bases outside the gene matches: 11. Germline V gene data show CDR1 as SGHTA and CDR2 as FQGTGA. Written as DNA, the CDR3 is TGTGCCAGCAGCCCCTCGGGGGGAACATGGGATACGCAGTATTTT. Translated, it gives CASSPSGGTWDTQYF.

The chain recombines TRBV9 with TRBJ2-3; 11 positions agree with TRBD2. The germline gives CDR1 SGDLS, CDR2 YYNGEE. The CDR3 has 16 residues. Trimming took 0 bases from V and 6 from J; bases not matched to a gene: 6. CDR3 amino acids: CASSVGLAGGHDTQYF. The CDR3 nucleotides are TGTGCCAGCAGCGTAGGGTTAGCGGGGGGGCACGATACGCAGTATTTT.

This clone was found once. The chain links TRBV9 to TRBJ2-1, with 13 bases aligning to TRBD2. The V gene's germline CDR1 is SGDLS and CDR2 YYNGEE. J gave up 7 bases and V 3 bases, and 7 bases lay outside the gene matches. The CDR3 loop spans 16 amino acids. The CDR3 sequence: CASSERLAGGPNEQFF. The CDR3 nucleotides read TGTGCCAGCAGCGAAAGACTAGCGGGGGGACCTAATGAGCAGTTCTTC.

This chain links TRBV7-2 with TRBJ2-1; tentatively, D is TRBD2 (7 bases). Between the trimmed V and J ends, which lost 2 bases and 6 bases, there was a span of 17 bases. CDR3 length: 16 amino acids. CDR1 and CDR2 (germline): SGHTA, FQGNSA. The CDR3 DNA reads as TGTGCCAGCAGCTTAAGGGGGGGATGGCCACCCAATGAGCAGTTCTTC. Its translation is CASSLRGGWPPNEQFF.

The CDR3 sequence: CASSLRGQNGELFF. The CDR3 nucleotides are TGTGCCAGCAGCCTTAGAGGACAGAACGGGGAGCTGTTTTTT. The rearrangement links TRBV7-9 to TRBJ2-2, with a tentative D call TRBD1 (6 bases). With 5 bases removed from V and 7 bases from J, the gap between germline ends came to 14 bases. Germline V lookup: CDR1 SEHNR, CDR2 FQNEAQ (reference sequence). The CDR3 is 14 residues long.

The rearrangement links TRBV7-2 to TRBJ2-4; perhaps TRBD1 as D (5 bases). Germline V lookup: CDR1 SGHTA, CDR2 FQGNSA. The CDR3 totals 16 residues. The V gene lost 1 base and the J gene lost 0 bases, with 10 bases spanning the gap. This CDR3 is CASSLGGSIAKNIQYF. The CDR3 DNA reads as TGTGCCAGCAGCTTAGGGGGCTCTATAGCCAAAAACATTCAGTACTTC. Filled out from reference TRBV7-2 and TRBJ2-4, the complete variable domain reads GAGVSQSPSNKVTEKGKDVELRCDPISGHTALYWYRQSLGQGLEFLIYFQGNSAPDKSGLPSDRFSAERTGGSVSTLTIQRTQQEDSAVYLCASSLGGSIAKNIQYFGAGTRLSVL.

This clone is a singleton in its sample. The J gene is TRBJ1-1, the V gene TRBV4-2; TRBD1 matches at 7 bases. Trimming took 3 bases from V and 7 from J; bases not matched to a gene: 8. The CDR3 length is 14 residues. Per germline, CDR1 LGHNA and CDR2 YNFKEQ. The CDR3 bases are TGTGCCAGCAGCCAGGGCCGGGACAGAGGTGAAGCTTTCTTT. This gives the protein CASSQGRDRGEAFF.

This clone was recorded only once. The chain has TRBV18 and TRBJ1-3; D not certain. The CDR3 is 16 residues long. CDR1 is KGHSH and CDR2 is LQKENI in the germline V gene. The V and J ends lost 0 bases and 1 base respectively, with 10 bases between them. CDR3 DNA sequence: TGTGCCAGCTCACCACCCATCGGGATTTCTGGAAACACCATATATTTT. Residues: CASSPPIGISGNTIYF.